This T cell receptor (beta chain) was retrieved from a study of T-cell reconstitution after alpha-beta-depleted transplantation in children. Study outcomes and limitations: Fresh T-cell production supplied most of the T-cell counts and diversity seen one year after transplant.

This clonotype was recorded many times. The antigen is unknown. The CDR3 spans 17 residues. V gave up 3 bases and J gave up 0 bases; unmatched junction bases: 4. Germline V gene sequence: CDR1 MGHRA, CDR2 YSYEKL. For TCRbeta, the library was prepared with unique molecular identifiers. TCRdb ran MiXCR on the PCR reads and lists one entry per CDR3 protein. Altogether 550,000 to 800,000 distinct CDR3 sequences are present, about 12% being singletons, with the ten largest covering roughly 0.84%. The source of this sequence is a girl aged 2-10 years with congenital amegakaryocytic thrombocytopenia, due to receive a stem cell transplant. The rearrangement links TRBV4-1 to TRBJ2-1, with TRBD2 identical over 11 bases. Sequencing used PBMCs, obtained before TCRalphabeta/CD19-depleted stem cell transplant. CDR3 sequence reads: CASSQLLAGVSYNEQFF. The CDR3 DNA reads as TGCGCCAGCAGCCAGCTACTAGCGGGAGTCTCCTACAATGAGCAGTTCTTC.